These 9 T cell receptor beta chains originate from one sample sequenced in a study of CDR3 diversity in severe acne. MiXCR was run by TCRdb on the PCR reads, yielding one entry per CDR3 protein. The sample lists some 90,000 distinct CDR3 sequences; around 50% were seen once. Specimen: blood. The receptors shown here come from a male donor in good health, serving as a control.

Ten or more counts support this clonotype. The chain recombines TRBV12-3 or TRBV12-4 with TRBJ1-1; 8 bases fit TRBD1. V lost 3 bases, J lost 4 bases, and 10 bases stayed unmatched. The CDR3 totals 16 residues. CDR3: CASSFWTGSDATEAFF. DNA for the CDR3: TGTGCCAGCAGTTTCTGGACAGGGAGTGATGCCACTGAAGCTTTCTTT.

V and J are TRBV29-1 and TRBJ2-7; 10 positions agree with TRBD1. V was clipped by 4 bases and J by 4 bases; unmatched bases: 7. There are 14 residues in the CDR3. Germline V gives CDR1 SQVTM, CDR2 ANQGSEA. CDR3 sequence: CSVGGQGRGYEQYF. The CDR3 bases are TGCAGCGTTGGGGGACAGGGGAGGGGGTACGAGCAGTACTTC.

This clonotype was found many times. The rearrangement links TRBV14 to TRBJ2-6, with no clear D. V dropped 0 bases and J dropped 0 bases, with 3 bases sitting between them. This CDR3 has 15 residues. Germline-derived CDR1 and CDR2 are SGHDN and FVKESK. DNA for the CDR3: TGTGCCAGCAGCCAAGATGACTCTGGGGCCAACGTCCTGACTTTC. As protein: CASSQDDSGANVLTF.

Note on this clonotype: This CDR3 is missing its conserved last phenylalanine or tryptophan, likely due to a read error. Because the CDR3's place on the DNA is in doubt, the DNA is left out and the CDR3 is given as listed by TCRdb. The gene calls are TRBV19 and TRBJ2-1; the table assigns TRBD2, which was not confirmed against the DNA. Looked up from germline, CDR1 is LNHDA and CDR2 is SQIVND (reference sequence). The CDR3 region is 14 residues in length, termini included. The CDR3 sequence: CASSIGGAYNEQLL.

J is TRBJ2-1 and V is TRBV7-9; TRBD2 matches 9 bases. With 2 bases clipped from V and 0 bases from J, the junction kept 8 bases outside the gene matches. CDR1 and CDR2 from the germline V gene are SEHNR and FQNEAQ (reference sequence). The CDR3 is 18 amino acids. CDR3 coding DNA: TGTGCCAGCAGCTTACTAGCGGGGAGCTCCGGCTCCTACAATGAGCAGTTCTTC. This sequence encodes CASSLLAGSSGSYNEQFF.

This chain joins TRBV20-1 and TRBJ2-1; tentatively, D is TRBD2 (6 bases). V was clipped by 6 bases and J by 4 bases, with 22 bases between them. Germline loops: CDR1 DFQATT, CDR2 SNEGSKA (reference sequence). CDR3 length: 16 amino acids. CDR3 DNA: TGCAGTGCCAGCAGTTTAGAGGGACTCGGTTACAATGAGCAGTTCTTC. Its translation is CSASSLEGLGYNEQFF.

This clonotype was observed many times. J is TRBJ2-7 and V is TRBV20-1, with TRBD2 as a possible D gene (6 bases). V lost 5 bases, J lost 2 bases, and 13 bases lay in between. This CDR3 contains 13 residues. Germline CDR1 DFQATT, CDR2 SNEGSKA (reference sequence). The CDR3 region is CSAERTSTYEQYF. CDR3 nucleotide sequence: TGCAGTGCTGAAAGAACTAGCACCTACGAGCAGTACTTC.

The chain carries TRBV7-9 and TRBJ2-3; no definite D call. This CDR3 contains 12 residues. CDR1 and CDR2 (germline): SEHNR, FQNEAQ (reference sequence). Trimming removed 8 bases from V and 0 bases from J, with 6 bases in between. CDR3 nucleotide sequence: TGTGCCAGCGGAACCAGCACAGATACGCAGTATTTT. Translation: CASGTSTDTQYF.

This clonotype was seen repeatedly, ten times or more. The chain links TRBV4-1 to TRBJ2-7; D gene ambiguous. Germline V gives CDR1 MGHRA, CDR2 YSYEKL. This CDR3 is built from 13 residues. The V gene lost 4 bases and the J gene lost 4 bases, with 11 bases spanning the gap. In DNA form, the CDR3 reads TGCGCCAGCAGCCCCGCCGTGGGGTACGAGCAGTACTTC. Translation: CASSPAVGYEQYF.